The source of this T cell receptor (beta chain) is a study of T cells in Graves' hyperthyroidism and ophthalmopathy. The overall study: Blood was drawn when the patient was first diagnosed and still untreated.

General study findings and limits: Model predictions of ophthalmopathy came a median approximately seven months before onset. Most thyroid clonotypes expanded above 0.001 were also detected in blood. From stable hyperthyroidism, ophthalmopathy was separated by a 13 V-J model.

Amplified TCR beta CDR3 regions came from RNA transcripts. RT-PCR in the first round (using the HTBI primer set) targeted the TCR CDR3. In TCRdb, the multiplex PCR reads were re-called with MiXCR into one record per CDR3 protein. This repertoire shows approximately 600,000 distinct CDR3 sequences, less than 25% found once; its top ten account for roughly 30%. The CDR3 has 14 residues. V dropped 0 bases and J dropped 2 bases, with 6 bases sitting between them. The germline CDR1 and CDR2 sequences are MNHEY and SMNVEV (reference sequence). This clonotype was picked up a small number of times. Its antigen is unknown.

The receptor was isolated from a man under 40 with Graves' ophthalmopathy. Material: blood. V gene TRBV27 combines with J gene TRBJ2-3; D call uncertain. The CDR3 DNA sequence: TGTGCCAGCAGTTTATCCCCGTTCACAGATACGCAGTATTTT. Protein product: CASSLSPFTDTQYF.